The next 22 T cell receptor beta chains were all read from a single sample in a study of monozygotic twins with inflammatory bowel disease. TCRdb re-called the 5' RACE reads and catalogs CDR3 proteins one per entry, DNA excluded. This listing includes 400,000 to 500,000 distinct CDR3 sequences. Specimen: blood. The source of these receptors is a human donor with ulcerative colitis or Crohn's disease, or a healthy co-twin of an affected twin (not recorded which).

J is TRBJ2-5 and V is TRBV21-1; TCRdb selects TRBD2, and the lack of DNA leaves this call unchecked. TRBV21-1 corresponds to a pseudogene. The CDR3 has 15 amino acids. CDR3 in amino acids: CASSYIAGRQETQYF.

The chain employs TRBV3-1 and TRBJ1-1; checking the TCRdb D call of TRBD1 is not possible without DNA. Germline V gene data show CDR1 as LGHDT and CDR2 as YNNKEL (reference sequence). The CDR3 has 14 amino acids. CDR3 protein: CASSQETGGTEAFF. The full variable domain, in which reference TRBV3-1 and TRBJ1-1 provide the parts outside the CDR3, is DTAVSQTPKYLVTQMGNDKSIKCEQNLGHDTMYWYKQDSKKFLKIMFSYNNKELIINETVPNRFSPKSPDKAHLNLHINSLELGDSAVYFCASSQETGGTEAFFGQGTRLTVV.

The chain is built from TRBV20-1 and TRBJ2-1; TCRdb names TRBD2, which stays unverified in the absence of DNA. Germline-derived CDR1 and CDR2 are DFQATT and SNEGSKA (reference sequence). CDR3 length: 13 residues. The CDR3 is CSPQRTSSNEQFF.

The chain uses TRBV7-7 and TRBJ2-7; no DNA is available, so the TRBD1 call from TCRdb remains unchecked. This CDR3 has 14 amino acids. CDR1 is SSHAT and CDR2 is FNYEAQ in the germline V gene (reference sequence). CDR3 protein: CASSPRTGSTEQYF.

The V gene is TRBV6-6, the J gene TRBJ2-3. CDR3 length: 14 residues. Germline V lookup: CDR1 MNHNY, CDR2 SVGAGI (reference sequence). CDR3 protein: CASSYFAEYGTQYF.

The CDR3 here is CASSKRLAGGPQEQFF. The chain employs TRBV11-2 and TRBJ2-1; lacking DNA, the TRBD2 call made by TCRdb goes unchecked. This CDR3 contains 16 residues. Germline V lookup: CDR1 SGHAT, CDR2 FQNNGV.

The V and J genes are TRBV5-4 and TRBJ2-6; there is no DNA to check the TCRdb D call of TRBD1. The CDR3 loop spans 17 amino acids. In germline, CDR1 is SGHNT, CDR2 YYREEE (reference sequence). The CDR3 region is CASSLEWGAGGANVLTF.

This rearrangement joins TRBV11-1 to TRBJ2-1; without DNA, the TCRdb call of TRBD2 cannot be checked. The CDR3 consists of 16 residues. From germline, CDR1 is SGHAT and CDR2 FQDESV (reference sequence). CDR3 amino acids: CASSTIAGASYNEQFF.

The genes are TRBV28 and TRBJ2-7; checking the TCRdb D call of TRBD1 is not possible without DNA. The CDR3 length is 15 residues. CDR1 MDHEN and CDR2 SYDVKM come from the germline V gene. The CDR3: CASSPRGDSSYEQYF.

The chain carries TRBV5-1 and TRBJ1-2; the TRBD1 assignment by TCRdb is unverifiable without DNA. Germline loops: CDR1 SGHRS, CDR2 YFSETQ. This CDR3 contains 16 residues. CDR3 residues: CASSGTTGGANYGYTF.

This CDR3 reads CASSPPWGTSGRGANVLTF. The chain employs TRBV4-2 and TRBJ2-6; absent DNA, TCRdb's TRBD2 call cannot be checked. The CDR3 extends over 19 amino acids. In germline, CDR1 is LGHNA, CDR2 YNFKEQ.

The rearrangement uses TRBV12-3 or TRBV12-4 and TRBJ1-6. This CDR3 has 19 residues. CDR3 residues: CASSLSTSGPGSYNSPLHF.

This rearrangement joins TRBV7-9 to TRBJ1-1. The germline gives CDR1 SEHNR, CDR2 FQNEAQ (reference sequence). CDR3 length equals 16 residues. CDR3 in amino acids: CASSLGLGLLNTEAFF. Drawing the rest from reference TRBV7-9 and TRBJ1-1, the complete variable domain is DTGVSQNPRHKITKRGQNVTFRCDPISEHNRLYWYRQTLGQGPEFLTYFQNEAQLEKSRLLSDRFSAERPKGSFSTLEIQRTEQGDSAMYLCASSLGLGLLNTEAFFGQGTRLTVV.

The rearrangement uses TRBV20-1 and TRBJ2-7; TCRdb's D gene call, TRBD1, goes unchecked for lack of DNA. Germline V gene data show CDR1 as DFQATT and CDR2 as SNEGSKA (reference sequence). The CDR3 length is 14 residues. The CDR3 reads CSARVLSRSYEQYF.

The rearrangement links TRBV30 to TRBJ1-1; TCRdb reports TRBD1, a call that lacks DNA to check it against. The CDR3 loop spans 14 amino acids. From germline, CDR1 is GTSNPN and CDR2 SVGIG (reference sequence). CDR3 sequence reads: CAWSRTGERTEAFF.

The rearrangement uses TRBV7-2 and TRBJ2-3. The CDR3 runs 13 residues. From germline, CDR1 is SGHTA and CDR2 FQGNSA. CDR3 sequence: CASSPNGRDTQYF.

The V and J genes are TRBV9 and TRBJ2-2. The CDR3 spans 13 residues. Germline CDR1 and CDR2: SGDLS and YYNGEE. The CDR3: CASSVNPTGELFF.

This sequence joins TRBV5-1 and TRBJ2-1; TCRdb proposes TRBD2, but this gene call is untestable without DNA. Germline V gene sequence: CDR1 SGHRS, CDR2 YFSETQ. This CDR3 has 15 amino acids. CDR3 in amino acids: CASSSSGLSYNEQFF.

This chain joins TRBV9 and TRBJ2-7. The CDR3 totals 11 residues. Germline-derived CDR1 and CDR2 are SGDLS and YYNGEE. Here the CDR3 reads CASSVDGEQYF.

The genes are TRBV12-3 or TRBV12-4 and TRBJ2-5; TCRdb picks TRBD1, but there is no DNA to check that call. The CDR3 has 13 amino acids. CDR3 sequence: CASTYGGQETQYF.

CDR3 in amino acids: CASSTPSGRGNTGELFF. The J gene is TRBJ2-2, the V gene TRBV19; the TCRdb D gene call, TRBD1, has no DNA to confirm it. The germline V gene has CDR1 LNHDA and CDR2 SQIVND (reference sequence). The CDR3 runs 17 residues.

V gene TRBV28 combines with J gene TRBJ2-7; as DNA is missing, the TRBD1 call by TCRdb cannot be tested. The CDR3 contains 16 residues. Germline values: CDR1 MDHEN, CDR2 SYDVKM. CDR3 amino acids: CASSQLIGTGDYEQYF. Combining the CDR3 with reference TRBV28 and TRBJ2-7 gives the whole variable domain DVKVTQSSRYLVKRTGEKVFLECVQDMDHENMFWYRQDPGLGLRLIYFSYDVKMKEKGDIPEGYSVSREKKERFSLILESASTNQTSMYLCASSQLIGTGDYEQYFGPGTRLTVT.